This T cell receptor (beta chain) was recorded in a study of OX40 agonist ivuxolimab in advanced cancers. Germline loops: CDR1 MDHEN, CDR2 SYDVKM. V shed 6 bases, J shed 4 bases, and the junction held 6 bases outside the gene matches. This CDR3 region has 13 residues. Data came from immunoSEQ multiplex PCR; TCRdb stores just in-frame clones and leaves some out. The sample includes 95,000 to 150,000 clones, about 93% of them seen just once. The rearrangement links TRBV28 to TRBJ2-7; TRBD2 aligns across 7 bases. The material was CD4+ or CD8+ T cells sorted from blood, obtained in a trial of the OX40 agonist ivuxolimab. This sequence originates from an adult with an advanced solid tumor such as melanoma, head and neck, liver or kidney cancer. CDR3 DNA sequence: TGTGCCAGCAGGCGGGGAGGGGTATACGAGCAGTACTTC. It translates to CASRRGGVYEQYF. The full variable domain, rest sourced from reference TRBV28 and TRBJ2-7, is DVKVTQSSRYLVKRTGEKVFLECVQDMDHENMFWYRQDPGLGLRLIYFSYDVKMKEKGDIPEGYSVSREKKERFSLILESASTNQTSMYLCASRRGGVYEQYFGPGTRLTVT.